A selection of T cell receptor beta chains follows, all from one sample in a study of cytomegalovirus exposure and HLA in healthy donors. Sequenced by immunoSEQ multiplex PCR; TCRdb stores in-frame clones only, minus some. The data show 100,000 to 150,000 clones, about 74% seen once. The sample was PBMCs. These receptors were obtained from a woman aged 45-65 years in good health and CMV-seropositive. CDR3s include the opening cysteine and the closing phenylalanine or tryptophan. D genes are given only for firm matches. The size field is filled for only some rows; it gives once, few, many or a size class.

abundance	d_gene	v_gene	j_gene	CDR3aa	CDR3nt
NA	NA	TRBV27	TRBJ2-5	CASSLSPDQETQYF	TGTGCCAGCAGTTTATCCCCAGACCAAGAGACCCAGTACTTC
NA	TRBD1	TRBV27	TRBJ1-2	CASSLSSGGYGCTF	TGTGCCAGCAGTTTATCATCAGGGGGCTATGGCTGCACCTTC
NA	NA	TRBV6-1	TRBJ1-3	CASSERGALGNTIYF	TGTGCCAGCAGTGAACGGGGGGCGCTTGGAAACACCATATATTTT
NA	TRBD2	TRBV27	TRBJ2-1	CASSSKTSGPRGEQFF	TGTGCCAGCAGTTCCAAGACTAGCGGACCCCGCGGTGAGCAGTTCTTC
NA	TRBD2	TRBV29-1	TRBJ2-5	CSVESGGGETQYF	TGCAGCGTTGAATCGGGGGGAGGGGAGACCCAGTACTTC
few	NA	TRBV5-4	TRBJ1-4	CASSSTADEKLFF	TGTGCCAGCAGTTCGACAGCCGATGAAAAACTGTTTTTT
NA	NA	TRBV14	TRBJ2-3	CASSQGAGRGRTATDTQYF	TGTGCCAGCAGCCAAGGGGCCGGGAGGGGGCGCACAGCCACAGATACGCAGTATTTT
NA	NA	TRBV19	TRBJ1-2	CASRHRQGEGGYTF	TGTGCCAGTAGGCACCGACAAGGGGAAGGTGGCTACACCTTC
NA	NA	TRBV2	TRBJ2-6	CASSESASVISSGANVLTF	TGTGCCAGCAGTGAATCGGCTAGCGTGATAAGCTCTGGGGCCAACGTCCTGACTTTC
NA	TRBD1	TRBV10-2	TRBJ1-2	CASRGQGPYGYTF	TGCGCCAGCAGAGGACAGGGTCCCTATGGCTACACCTTC
NA	TRBD1	TRBV5-1	TRBJ1-2	CASSLGQGGFGYTF	TGCGCCAGCAGCTTGGGGCAGGGGGGATTTGGCTACACCTTC
once	NA	TRBV11-3	TRBJ2-1	CASSLGQGNMDEQFF	TGTGCCAGCAGCTTAGGCCAGGGTAATATGGATGAGCAGTTCTTC
few	NA	TRBV18	TRBJ1-6	CASSGRGESKSPLHF	TGTGCCAGCTCAGGACGGGGGGAATCGAAGTCACCCCTCCACTTT
NA	TRBD1	TRBV25-1	TRBJ2-7	CASSENGDRFGF	TGTGCCAGCAGTGAAAACGGGGACAGATTTGGTTTC
NA	NA	TRBV10-1	TRBJ2-3	CASSDLGPGDTQYF	TGCGCCAGCAGTGATCTTGGGCCAGGGGATACGCAGTATTTT
NA	NA	TRBV6-1	TRBJ1-2	CASSEYQTGYGYTF	TGTGCCAGCAGCGAGTACCAGACGGGGTATGGCTACACCTTC
NA	TRBD1	TRBV5-1	TRBJ2-7	CASSSATGAISYEQYF	TGCGCCAGCAGCTCGGCGACAGGGGCAATCTCCTACGAGCAGTACTTC
NA	NA	TRBV18	TRBJ2-7	CASSPGSWEQYF	TGTGCCAGCTCACCGGGCAGCTGGGAGCAGTACTTC
NA	NA	TRBV18	TRBJ1-4	CASSPSTVAFEKLFF	TGTGCCAGCTCACCCTCGACAGTTGCCTTCGAAAAACTGTTTTTT
NA	NA	TRBV5-1	TRBJ2-7	CASSLTGTPVSYEQYF	TGCGCCAGCAGCTTAACCGGGACACCAGTCTCCTACGAGCAGTACTTC
NA	NA	TRBV9	TRBJ1-3	CASSVAEQAYGNTIYF	TGTGCCAGCAGCGTAGCTGAACAGGCTTACGGAAACACCATATATTTT
NA	TRBD2	TRBV2	TRBJ2-1	CASSQFGTSGDEQFF	TGTGCCAGCAGTCAATTCGGGACTAGCGGGGATGAGCAGTTCTTC
NA	NA	TRBV5-1	TRBJ2-2	CASSLAAGAGTGELFF	TGCGCCAGTAGCTTGGCGGCGGGGGCCGGGACCGGGGAGCTGTTTTTT
NA	TRBD2	TRBV9	TRBJ2-1	CASSVGLAGVQFF	TGTGCCAGCAGCGTAGGACTAGCGGGGGTACAGTTCTTC
NA	NA	TRBV7-6	TRBJ1-2	CASSPGSRDGYTF	TGTGCCAGCAGCCCCGGGTCTCGAGATGGCTACACCTTC
few	TRBD1	TRBV28	TRBJ2-2	CASRGTERNTGELFF	TGTGCCAGCAGGGGGACAGAAAGGAACACCGGGGAGCTGTTTTTT
NA	NA	TRBV21-1	TRBJ2-1	CASSPAGQGVNEQFF	TGTGCCAGCAGCCCCGCCGGACAGGGGGTGAATGAGCAGTTCTTC
NA	NA	TRBV5-1	TRBJ2-7	CASSAEWESSYEQYF	TGCGCCAGCAGCGCCGAATGGGAGAGCTCCTACGAGCAGTACTTC
NA	TRBD1	TRBV2	TRBJ2-5	CASNRQGAQETQYF	TGTGCCAGCAACCGACAGGGGGCACAAGAGACCCAGTACTTC
NA	NA	TRBV6-5	TRBJ2-3	CASKAQGSTDTQYF	TGTGCCAGCAAGGCCCAGGGGAGCACAGATACGCAGTATTTT
NA	NA	TRBV27	TRBJ2-7	CASSLFTSSGYEQYF	TGTGCCAGCAGTTTATTTACTAGCAGCGGCTACGAGCAGTACTTC
NA	TRBD1	TRBV10-3	TRBJ1-1	CAIRDDRENPFF	TGTGCCATCAGGGACGACAGGGAGAATCCTTTCTTT
NA	TRBD2	TRBV2	TRBJ2-2	CASSPGLAYTGELFF	TGTGCCAGCTCTCCGGGACTAGCCTATACCGGGGAGCTGTTTTTT
NA	NA	TRBV2	TRBJ1-5	CASSRTDYSNQPQHF	TGTGCCAGCAGCCGGACAGACTATAGCAATCAGCCCCAGCATTTT
NA	NA	TRBV27	TRBJ2-2	CASSLSRNTGELFF	TGTGCCAGCAGTTTATCGCGGAACACCGGGGAGCTGTTTTTT
NA	NA	TRBV2	TRBJ2-7	CASSETGYEQYF	TGTGCCAGCAGCGAGACTGGGTACGAGCAGTACTTC
medium-sized	TRBD1	TRBV19	TRBJ2-3	CASSISGGADTQYF	TGTGCCAGTAGTATCTCAGGGGGTGCAGATACGCAGTATTTT
NA	TRBD2	TRBV5-1	TRBJ2-1	CASSLGSGGAGNEQFF	TGCGCCAGCAGCTTGGGTAGCGGGGGGGCAGGAAATGAGCAGTTCTTC
NA	NA	TRBV10-1	TRBJ2-7	CASSGGSWNEQYF	TGCGCCAGCAGCGGAGGTTCATGGAACGAGCAGTACTTC
NA	NA	TRBV6-1	TRBJ2-7	CASGENYEQYF	TGTGCCAGCGGGGAGAACTACGAGCAGTACTTC
NA	TRBD2	TRBV4-3	TRBJ2-2	CASSPRLAGNTGELFF	TGCGCCAGCAGCCCCCGACTAGCGGGGAACACCGGGGAGCTGTTTTTT